This T cell receptor beta chain was captured in a study of blood T cell repertoires in COVID-19. Study overall: Sites across the United States, Italy and Spain contributed samples from acute and convalescent COVID-19. Sources were T cells, B-cell-depleted T cells, or PBMCs; the material itself was cDNA or gDNA.

The authors' processing: Quantification of nucleated cells was approximated via reference gene primer amplification. Clones were sequenced by immunoSEQ multiplex PCR, and TCRdb holds only the in-frame ones, with some missing. V and J calls and clone size are given by that table; D and trimming were obtained from the DNA. The sample has around 62,000 clones, approximately 85% seen once; the top ten hold 20% to 25%. This clone was counted a single time. Germline values: CDR1 GTSNPN, CDR2 SVGIG (reference sequence). This CDR3 is 13 amino acids long. V trimming: 3 bases; J trimming: 3 bases; junction bases outside the gene matches: 2.

Sequenced sample: peripheral blood. The receptor was derived from a man in his fifties or sixties with acute or convalescent COVID-19. This chain connects TRBV30 to TRBJ1-1; 9 nucleotides line up with TRBD1. CDR3 protein: CAWRGQGYTEAFF. CDR3 nucleotide sequence: TGTGCCTGGAGGGGACAGGGTTACACTGAAGCTTTCTTT.